One and the same sample provided the 15 T cell receptor beta chains below, sequenced in a study of blood T cell repertoires in COVID-19. Measured with immunoSEQ multiplex PCR; TCRdb has only the in-frame clones, and not every one. The repertoire holds roughly 280,000 clones, with more than 80% as singletons. The sample comprised PBMCs or T cells enriched from blood (not recorded which). All receptors derive from a woman aged 25 to 39 with acute COVID-19.

This chain joins TRBV29-1 and TRBJ2-2; 9 bases are a match to TRBD1. V gave up 6 bases and J gave up 11 bases; unmatched junction bases: 10. The V gene's germline CDR1 is SQVTM and CDR2 ANQGSEA. CDR3 length: 13 residues. For the CDR3, the DNA is TGCAGCGTGGACCCGGGACAGGGCGCCGAGCTGTTTTTT. The encoded protein is CSVDPGQGAELFF.

V gene TRBV4-1 combines with J gene TRBJ1-5; the D gene is possibly TRBD1 (5 bases). The CDR3 spans 16 residues. Germline V CDR1 and CDR2: MGHRA, YSYEKL. Trimming pared 1 base from V and 8 bases from J, leaving 18 bases between. Here the CDR3 DNA reads TGCGCCAGCAGCCAAGGGTCGACAGTCATTAAGGAGCCCCAGCATTTT. Residues: CASSQGSTVIKEPQHF.

The rearrangement joins TRBV28 to TRBJ2-7; the D gene is possibly TRBD1 (5 bases). Germline loops: CDR1 MDHEN, CDR2 SYDVKM. V lost 5 bases and J lost 1, with 9 bases in between. This CDR3 spans 13 amino acids. CDR3 coding DNA: TGTGCCAGCAGTCTCAGGGTATCCTACGAGCAGTACTTC. Amino acid sequence: CASSLRVSYEQYF.

The chain has TRBV18 and TRBJ2-7, with 13 bases matching TRBD2. J was trimmed by 5 bases and V by 3 bases; bases with no gene match: 7. Germline V gene lookup returns CDR1 KGHSH and CDR2 LQKENI. This CDR3 has 16 residues. This CDR3 reads CASSPLRTSGSNEQYF. The DNA for the CDR3 is TGTGCCAGCTCACCTTTAAGGACTAGCGGGAGCAACGAGCAGTACTTC.

The gene calls are TRBV9 and TRBJ2-7; TRBD2 matches at 8 bases. After removal of 4 bases from V and 0 bases from J, the junction contained 12 bases not matched to a gene. CDR1 is SGDLS and CDR2 is YYNGEE in the germline V gene. The CDR3 length is 17 residues. The CDR3 here is CASSSSPSTSGSYEQYF. In nucleotides, the CDR3 is TGTGCCAGCAGCAGTTCCCCTTCCACTAGCGGCTCCTACGAGCAGTACTTC.

The chain couples TRBV19 to TRBJ2-7; D gene unclear. Trimming took 4 bases from V and 0 from J, leaving 16 bases between them. Germline V gene lookup returns CDR1 LNHDA and CDR2 SQIVND (reference sequence). The CDR3 totals 16 residues. The CDR3: CASSTPQSGGSYEQYF. The CDR3 nucleotides are TGTGCCAGTAGTACCCCGCAGTCCGGCGGCTCCTACGAGCAGTACTTC.

A word on this clone: Other DNA sequences in this specimen translate into the identical CDR3. The CDR3 DNA reads as TGTGCCAGCAGTTTATCCGGGTCGTACAATGAGCAGTTCTTC. As protein: CASSLSGSYNEQFF. The chain recombines TRBV27 with TRBJ2-1; D is unclear. The CDR3 contains 14 residues. The V gene's germline CDR1 is MNHEY and CDR2 SMNVEV (reference sequence). V was cut by 0 bases and J by 4 bases, with 7 bases left in between.

The chain recombines TRBV11-2 with TRBJ2-1; 9 bases align to TRBD1. The CDR3 runs 13 residues. V dropped 9 bases and J dropped 6; count of bases not matched to a gene: 6. Germline V gives CDR1 SGHAT, CDR2 FQNNGV. In nucleotides, the CDR3 is TGTGCCAGTGGACAGGGGCCGGGCAATGAGCAGTTCTTC. It codes for CASGQGPGNEQFF.

The genes are TRBV27 and TRBJ2-1, with TRBD2 identical over 9 bases. CDR1 is MNHEY, CDR2 SMNVEV, per germline (reference sequence). After removal of 6 bases from V and 8 bases from J, the junction contained 14 bases not matched to a gene. This CDR3 is built from 16 residues. CDR3 protein: CASSSLSQTSGYEQFF. For the CDR3, the DNA is TGTGCCAGCAGCTCCTTATCACAGACTAGCGGTTATGAGCAGTTCTTC.

This clone was detected only once. CDR3 bases: TGTGCCCTGGGGCCGGGCCGTCCCTACAATGAGCAGTTCTTC. This sequence encodes CALGPGRPYNEQFF. The chain links TRBV6-5 to TRBJ2-1; maybe TRBD1 (5 bases). The CDR3 totals 14 residues. Trimming took off 11 bases at V and 2 bases at J, with 16 bases between the two ends. CDR1 and CDR2 (germline): MNHEY, SVGAGI.

The V gene is TRBV27, the J gene TRBJ1-2; 8 bases line up with TRBD1. This CDR3 is built from 15 residues. The ends lost 2 bases at V and 4 bases at J; junction bases unmatched: 6. The germline gives CDR1 MNHEY, CDR2 SMNVEV (reference sequence). CDR3 bases: TGTGCCAGCAGTTTAGTCGGGACAGGAGCCTATGGCTACACCTTC. Translating gives CASSLVGTGAYGYTF.

V and J are TRBV5-6 and TRBJ2-5; D unresolved. Germline loops: CDR1 SGHDT, CDR2 YYEEEE. The CDR3 loop spans 15 amino acids. The germline V and J ends were trimmed by 0 bases and 4 bases, with 13 bases remaining between them. CDR3 loop: CASSLGVTSAETQYF. CDR3 bases: TGTGCCAGCAGCTTGGGGGTGACATCTGCAGAGACCCAGTACTTC.

This chain joins TRBV6-5 and TRBJ1-4, with D possibly matching TRBD1 (6 bases). Trimming left V 0 bases short and J 5 bases short, with 10 bases between. The length of the CDR3 is 15 residues. Germline CDR1 is MNHEY and CDR2 is SVGAGI. CDR3 coding DNA: TGTGCCAGCAGTTACTCACAGGGAGAAAATGAAAAACTGTTTTTT. It translates to CASSYSQGENEKLFF.

The chain combines TRBV19 with TRBJ1-1, with 8 nucleotides matching TRBD1. Trimming at V came to 5 bases and at J to 3 bases, leaving 5 bases not matched to a gene. The CDR3 is made up of 14 amino acids. Germline V gene lookup returns CDR1 LNHDA and CDR2 SQIVND (reference sequence). CDR3 sequence (DNA): TGTGCCAGTAGTCTCCAGGGACAGGACACTGAAGCTTTCTTT. Its translation is CASSLQGQDTEAFF.

This clone showed up just once. This sequence joins TRBV9 and TRBJ1-6; possibly TRBD1 for D (6 bases). The CDR3 runs to 14 residues. Looked up from germline, CDR1 is SGDLS and CDR2 is YYNGEE. Trimming removed 1 base at V and 7 bases at J, with 9 bases between. For the CDR3, the DNA is TGTGCCAGCAGCGTACGGACAGCAAATTCACCCCTCCACTTT. This codes for CASSVRTANSPLHF.